This T cell receptor (beta chain) was identified during a study of radiation and T cells in renal cell carcinoma. In its sample, this clone was seen a few times. Trimming took 8 bases from V and 4 from J, leaving 8 bases between them. The CDR3 spans 11 residues. The germline V gene encodes CDR1 LNHDA and CDR2 SQIVND (reference sequence). The data were produced by immunoSEQ multiplex PCR, yet TCRdb's version contains in-frame clones alone and is incomplete. Among about 140,000 clones listed, 70% to 90% were seen once. Time point indicated: blood 4 weeks post-SBRT, at nephrectomy. Treatment meaning: 15 Gy SBRT to primary tumor, nephrectomy 4 weeks later. Blood was sampled at baseline, 2 weeks and 4 weeks after SBRT.

The material was blood, obtained from a patient whose treatment included radiotherapy and nephrectomy. V gene TRBV19 combines with J gene TRBJ1-1; D is perhaps TRBD1 (6 bases). This receptor was identified in a woman aged 50 to 60 with renal cell carcinoma. The chain's CDR3 is CASGGRTEAFF. The DNA for the CDR3 is TGTGCCAGTGGGGGCCGCACTGAAGCTTTCTTT.